This entry concerns a single T cell receptor beta chain. The antigen remains unidentified. Libraries were prepared by immunoSEQ multiplex PCR; TCRdb keeps only in-frame clonotypes and omits some of them. Altogether about 120,000 clones are present, around 93% being singletons, with the ten largest covering roughly 0.15%. The sample originates from a study of siplizumab effects on memory and regulatory T cells. Study-level results: Suppression by proliferating Tregs derived from siplizumab cultures was not verified. On average, nearly 70% of mappable alloreactive CD4+ clones were Treg-derived under siplizumab, against 25% to 30% in controls. Assignment of a naive or memory phenotype failed for roughly 80-96% of the proliferating CD4+ or CD8+ clones.

This CDR3 contains 17 residues. Germline lookup yields CDR1 SGHNT and CDR2 YYREEE (reference sequence). V was trimmed by 0 bases and J by 0 bases, leaving 15 bases between them. The sequenced sample consisted of non-Treg CD4+ T cells sorted from blood. The receptor's source is a human donor in good health. The chain joins TRBV5-4 to TRBJ1-1; the D is unclear. The CDR3 DNA reads TGTGCCAGCAGCTTGGACAACCCGTCGGGAATGAACACTGAAGCTTTCTTT. Its translation: CASSLDNPSGMNTEAFF.